The rows below give T cell receptor beta chains drawn from one sample of a study of T cells in Graves' hyperthyroidism and ophthalmopathy. TCRdb itself ran the multiplex PCR reads through MiXCR, one entry per CDR3 protein. The table shows around 800,000 distinct CDR3 sequences, with more than 30% occurring only once. Source material: blood. Receptor source: a man between 18 and 35 years old with Graves' hyperthyroidism. The CDR3 runs from the conserved cysteine through the conserved F or W. A D gene is named only where the DNA matches it firmly. Some rows have no size entry. The others give once, few or many, or a class for an expanded clone.

v_gene	d_gene	j_gene	abundance	CDR3nt	CDR3aa
TRBV9	.	TRBJ1-1	few	TGTGCCAGCAGCGTAGGGGGGGCGAGGGCCTTCGACACTGAAGCTTTCTTT	CASSVGGARAFDTEAFF
TRBV19	.	TRBJ1-1	few	TGTGCCAGTAGTGTCGGGGGGCTTGAAGCTTTCTTT	CASSVGGLEAFF
TRBV9	TRBD1	TRBJ1-2	.	TGTGCCAGCAGCGTAGGGGACAGGGGCGAACCTGTCTATGGCTACACCTTC	CASSVGDRGEPVYGYTF
TRBV7-2	.	TRBJ1-4	.	TGTGCCAGCAGCTTCATGGGGGAGGGTGGTGAAAAACTGTTTTTT	CASSFMGEGGEKLFF
TRBV7-9	TRBD1	TRBJ1-1	.	TGTGCCAGCAGCAGCAGGACAGGGGGTGGCAACACTGAAGCTTTCTTT	CASSSRTGGGNTEAFF
TRBV5-1	.	TRBJ1-1	.	TGCGCCAGCAGCCAAGAGGACAGCTCCACTGAAGCTTTCTTT	CASSQEDSSTEAFF
TRBV7-8	TRBD2	TRBJ2-2	.	TGTGCCAGCCACGGACTAGCAAACACCGGGGAGCTGTTTTTT	CASHGLANTGELFF
TRBV15	.	TRBJ1-2	many	TGTGCCACCAGCAGAGATTTCACTTCCCGACAGGCGCCCTATGGCTACACCTTC	CATSRDFTSRQAPYGYTF
TRBV10-3	TRBD1	TRBJ1-2	.	TGTGCCACGCTCGGGACAGGGGGGTACGACTACACCTTC	CATLGTGGYDYTF
TRBV7-9	TRBD2	TRBJ2-5	.	TGTGCCAGCAGACCCGGGACTAGCGCAGAGACCCAGTACTTC	CASRPGTSAETQYF
TRBV10-3	.	TRBJ1-4	many	TGTGCCATCAGTGAGCAAGGCCGCCGTGATGAAAAACTGTTTTTT	CAISEQGRRDEKLFF
TRBV9	.	TRBJ2-5	.	TGTGCCAGCAGCGTAGCTGGGAGGCGTCAGGAGACCCAGTACTTC	CASSVAGRRQETQYF
TRBV9	.	TRBJ2-7	.	TGTGCCACCAGTGACTCCCTTGGTCGTCCGAAGGGAATCGAGCAGTACTTC	CATSDSLGRPKGIEQYF
TRBV9	.	TRBJ1-1	.	TGTGCCAGCAGCGTTGATGGGCAGGGCACTGAAGCTTTCTTT	CASSVDGQGTEAFF
TRBV10-3	.	TRBJ2-7	.	TGTGCCAGCAGGGGTTCGAAGGACCACCCCTACGAGCAGTACTTC	CASRGSKDHPYEQYF
TRBV20-1	TRBD2	TRBJ2-7	few	TGCAGTGCTCCCGGGCTAGCGGGAGATCACGAGCAGTACTTC	CSAPGLAGDHEQYF
TRBV10-3	TRBD2	TRBJ2-5	.	TGTGCCATCAGTTTCAAGACTAGCGGGTTCGAGACCCAGTACTTC	CAISFKTSGFETQYF
TRBV6-5	.	TRBJ2-7	few	TGTGCCAGCAGTACCCCCGGACGGAGCTACGAGCAGTACTTC	CASSTPGRSYEQYF
TRBV10-1	.	TRBJ2-7	many	TGCGCCAGCAGTGAAGCGGACGGCTACGAGCAGTACTTC	CASSEADGYEQYF
TRBV29-1	.	TRBJ2-7	many	TGCAGCGTTGAAAGTACGGGGCCCTCCTACGAGCAGTACTTC	CSVESTGPSYEQYF
TRBV6-5	TRBD1	TRBJ2-7	.	TGTGCCAGTCAACCCAGGGGGCTCCTCTACGAGCAGTACTTC	CASQPRGLLYEQYF
TRBV20-1	.	TRBJ1-4	few	TGCAGTGCTTCGGGACATCCCGGGGCTAATGAAAAACTGTTTTTT	CSASGHPGANEKLFF
TRBV10-3	.	TRBJ1-1	.	TGTGCCATCAGTGAGTCGAATTCCCCGGCAGGGACGAACACTGAAGCTTTCTTT	CAISESNSPAGTNTEAFF
TRBV6-6	.	TRBJ2-5	few	TGTGCCAGCAACCATCAAGAGACCCAGTACTTC	CASNHQETQYF
TRBV2	.	TRBJ1-2	.	TGTGCCAGCAGCTCGACTAGCGGGAGCCTTATGGGCTACACCTTC	CASSSTSGSLMGYTF
TRBV7-9	TRBD1	TRBJ1-4	.	TGCGCCAGCAGCTTGGACAGGGCGTTT	CASSLDRAF
TRBV28	.	TRBJ1-1	.	TGTGCCAGCAGTTTGTGGAGGAGGAACACTGAAGCTTTCTTT	CASSLWRRNTEAFF
TRBV9	.	TRBJ1-1	many	TGTGCCAGCAGCGTAGGAGGCGGTGGAGTCAACACTGAAGCTTTCTTT	CASSVGGGGVNTEAFF
TRBV9	.	TRBJ2-3	.	TGTGCCAGCAGCGTAGATGGAGCGGAACGGGGAAATACGCAGTATTTT	CASSVDGAERGNTQYF
TRBV2	.	TRBJ2-7	.	TGTGCCAGCAGTGATACGGCAGCGGGTGAGCAGTACTTC	CASSDTAAGEQYF
TRBV5-1	.	TRBJ2-6	few	TGCGCCAGCAGTCCCCAGGGGGGCTCTGGGGCCAACGTCCTGACTTTC	CASSPQGGSGANVLTF
TRBV7-2	.	TRBJ1-3	.	TGTGCCAGCAGCTTAGGTGCAAGGGCTGGAAACACCATATATTTT	CASSLGARAGNTIYF
TRBV9	TRBD2	TRBJ2-5	.	TGTGCCAGCAGCACAAGCGGGGACCCCCAAGAGACCCAGTACTTC	CASSTSGDPQETQYF
TRBV5-8	.	TRBJ2-5	.	TGTGCCAGCAGCTTGGTTATCCGGGGATTAGAGACCCAGTACTTC	CASSLVIRGLETQYF
TRBV20-1	.	TRBJ1-4	.	TGCAGTGCTAGAGCCCCTTGGGCGGAGGAAAAACTGTTTTTT	CSARAPWAEEKLFF
TRBV20-1	TRBD1	TRBJ1-1	many	TGCAGGGGACAGGGGAAGAACACTGAAGCTTTCTTT	CRGQGKNTEAFF
TRBV2	.	TRBJ2-7	.	TGTGCCAGCAGCGCCTTTGAGTGGGGGGACTCCTACGAGCAGTACTTC	CASSAFEWGDSYEQYF
TRBV12-3/TRBV12-4	.	TRBJ1-2	.	TGTGCCAGCAGTCCTGAGCGGGCCCCCTATGGCTACACCTTC	CASSPERAPYGYTF
TRBV2	.	TRBJ1-1	.	TGTGCCAGCAGTAACTTAGCAGAAGCTTTCTTT	CASSNLAEAFF